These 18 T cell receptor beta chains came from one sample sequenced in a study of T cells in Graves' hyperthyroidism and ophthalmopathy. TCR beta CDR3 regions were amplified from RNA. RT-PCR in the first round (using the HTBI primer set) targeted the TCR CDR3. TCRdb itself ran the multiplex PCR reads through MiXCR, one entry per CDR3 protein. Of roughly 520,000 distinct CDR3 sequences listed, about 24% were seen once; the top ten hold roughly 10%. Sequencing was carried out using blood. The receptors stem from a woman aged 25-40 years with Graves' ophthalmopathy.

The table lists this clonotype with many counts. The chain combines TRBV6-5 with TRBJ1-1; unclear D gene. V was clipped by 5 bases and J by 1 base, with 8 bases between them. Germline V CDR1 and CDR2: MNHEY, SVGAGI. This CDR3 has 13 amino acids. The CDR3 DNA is TGTGCCAGCAGTCGTGAGTCGAACACTGAAGCTTTCTTT. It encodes CASSRESNTEAFF.

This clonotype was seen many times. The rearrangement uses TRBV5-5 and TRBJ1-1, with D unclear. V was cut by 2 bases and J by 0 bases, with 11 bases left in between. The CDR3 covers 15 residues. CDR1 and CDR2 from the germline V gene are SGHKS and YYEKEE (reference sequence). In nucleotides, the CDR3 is TGTGCCAGCAGCTTCTCCTCCCCTTTGAACACTGAAGCTTTCTTT. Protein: CASSFSSPLNTEAFF.

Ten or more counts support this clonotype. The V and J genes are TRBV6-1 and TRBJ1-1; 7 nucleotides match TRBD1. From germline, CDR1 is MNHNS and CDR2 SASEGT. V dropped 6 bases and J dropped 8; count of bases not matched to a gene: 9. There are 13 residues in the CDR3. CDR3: CASRPGTAAEAFF. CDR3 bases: TGTGCCAGCAGGCCCGGGACAGCGGCAGAAGCTTTCTTT.

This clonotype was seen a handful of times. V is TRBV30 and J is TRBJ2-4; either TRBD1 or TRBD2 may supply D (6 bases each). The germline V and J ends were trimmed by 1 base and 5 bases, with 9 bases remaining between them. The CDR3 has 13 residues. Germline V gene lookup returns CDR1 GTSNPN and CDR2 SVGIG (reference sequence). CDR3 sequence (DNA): TGTGCCTGGAGTGGAGGGGGGCAAAACATTCAGTACTTC. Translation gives CAWSGGGQNIQYF.

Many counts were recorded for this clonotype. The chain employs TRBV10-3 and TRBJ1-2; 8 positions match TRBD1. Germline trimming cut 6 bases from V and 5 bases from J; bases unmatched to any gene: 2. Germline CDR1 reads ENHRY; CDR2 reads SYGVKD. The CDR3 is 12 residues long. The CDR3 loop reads CAISDRGYGYTF. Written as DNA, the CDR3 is TGTGCCATCAGCGACAGGGGATATGGCTACACCTTC.

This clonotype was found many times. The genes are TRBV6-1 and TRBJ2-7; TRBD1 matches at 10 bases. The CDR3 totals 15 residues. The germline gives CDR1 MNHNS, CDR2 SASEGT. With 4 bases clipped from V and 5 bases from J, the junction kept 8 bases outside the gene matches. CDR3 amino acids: CASSATGGFFDEQYF. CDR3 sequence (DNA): TGTGCCAGCAGTGCGACAGGGGGCTTCTTCGACGAGCAGTACTTC.

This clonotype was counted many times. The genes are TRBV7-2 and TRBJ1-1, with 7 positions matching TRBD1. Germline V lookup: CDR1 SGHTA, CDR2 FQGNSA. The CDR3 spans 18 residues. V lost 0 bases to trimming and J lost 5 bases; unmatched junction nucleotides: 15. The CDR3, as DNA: TGTGCCAGCAGCTTAGCAGGGGGCCCTGGTCGGGGGATAACTGAAGCTTTCTTT. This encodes CASSLAGGPGRGITEAFF.

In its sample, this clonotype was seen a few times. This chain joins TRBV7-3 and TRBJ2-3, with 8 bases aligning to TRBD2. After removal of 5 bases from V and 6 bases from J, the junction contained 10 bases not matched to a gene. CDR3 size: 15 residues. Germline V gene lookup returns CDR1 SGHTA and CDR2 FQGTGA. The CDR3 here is CASSPLGGGADTQYF. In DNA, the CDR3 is TGTGCCAGCAGCCCCCTCGGGGGGGGAGCGGATACGCAGTATTTT.

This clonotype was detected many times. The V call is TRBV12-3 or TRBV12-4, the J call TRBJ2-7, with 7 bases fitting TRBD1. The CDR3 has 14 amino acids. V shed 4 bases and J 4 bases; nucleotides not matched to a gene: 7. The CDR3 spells CASSWGTVAYEQYF. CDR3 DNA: TGTGCCAGCAGTTGGGGGACAGTAGCGTACGAGCAGTACTTC.

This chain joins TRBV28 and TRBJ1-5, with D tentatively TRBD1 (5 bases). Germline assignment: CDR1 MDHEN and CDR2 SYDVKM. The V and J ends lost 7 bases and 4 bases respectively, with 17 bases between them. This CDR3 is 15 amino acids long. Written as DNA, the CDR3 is TGTGCCAGCACCTGGGACGGAGCAAGGAATCAGCCCCAGCATTTT. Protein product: CASTWDGARNQPQHF.

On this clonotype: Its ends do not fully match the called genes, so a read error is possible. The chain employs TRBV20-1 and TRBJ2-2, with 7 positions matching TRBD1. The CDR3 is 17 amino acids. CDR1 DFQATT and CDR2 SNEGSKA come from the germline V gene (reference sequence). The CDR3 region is CSARGTRGFANTGELVF. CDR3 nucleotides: TGCAGTGCTAGAGGCACCAGGGGGTTTGCGAACACCGGGGAGCTGGTTTTT.

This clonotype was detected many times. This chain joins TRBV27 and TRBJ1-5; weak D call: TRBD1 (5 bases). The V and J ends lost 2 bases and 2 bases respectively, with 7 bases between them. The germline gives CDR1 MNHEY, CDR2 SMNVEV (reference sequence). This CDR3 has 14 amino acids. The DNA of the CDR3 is TGTGCCAGCAGTTTACAGGGTCGCAATCAGCCCCAGCATTTT. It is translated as CASSLQGRNQPQHF.

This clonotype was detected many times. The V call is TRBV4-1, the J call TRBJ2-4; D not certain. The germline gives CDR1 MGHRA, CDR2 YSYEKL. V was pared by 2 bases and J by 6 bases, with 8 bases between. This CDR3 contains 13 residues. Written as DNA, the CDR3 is TGCGCCAGCAGCCAACTACAAGCAAACATTCAGTACTTC. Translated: CASSQLQANIQYF.

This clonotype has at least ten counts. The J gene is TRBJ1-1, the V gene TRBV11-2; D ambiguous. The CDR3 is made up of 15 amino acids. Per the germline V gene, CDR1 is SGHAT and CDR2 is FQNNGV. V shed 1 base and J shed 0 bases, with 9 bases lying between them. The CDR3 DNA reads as TGTGCCAGCAGCTTAGTTTCTGTTTTGAACACTGAAGCTTTCTTT. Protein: CASSLVSVLNTEAFF.

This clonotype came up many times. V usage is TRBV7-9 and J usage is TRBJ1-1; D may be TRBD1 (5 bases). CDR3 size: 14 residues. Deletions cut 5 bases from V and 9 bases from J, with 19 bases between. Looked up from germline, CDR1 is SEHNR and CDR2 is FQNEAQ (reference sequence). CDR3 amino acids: CASSPVGQGGKAFF. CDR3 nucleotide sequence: TGTGCCAGCAGCCCGGTAGGTCAGGGAGGAAAAGCTTTCTTT.

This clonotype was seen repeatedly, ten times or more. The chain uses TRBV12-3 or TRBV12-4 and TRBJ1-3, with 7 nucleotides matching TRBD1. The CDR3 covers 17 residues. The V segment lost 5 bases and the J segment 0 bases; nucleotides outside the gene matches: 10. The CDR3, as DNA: TGTGCCAGCAGTCCCCTACTGGGACAGAACTCTGGAAACACCATATATTTT. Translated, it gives CASSPLLGQNSGNTIYF.

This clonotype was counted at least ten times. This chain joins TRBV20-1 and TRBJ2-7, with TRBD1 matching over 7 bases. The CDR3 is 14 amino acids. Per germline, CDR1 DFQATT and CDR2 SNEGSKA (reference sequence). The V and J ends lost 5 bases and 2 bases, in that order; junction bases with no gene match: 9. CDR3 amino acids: CSALLGTAPYEQYF. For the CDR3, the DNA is TGCAGTGCTCTCCTCGGGACAGCCCCCTACGAGCAGTACTTC.

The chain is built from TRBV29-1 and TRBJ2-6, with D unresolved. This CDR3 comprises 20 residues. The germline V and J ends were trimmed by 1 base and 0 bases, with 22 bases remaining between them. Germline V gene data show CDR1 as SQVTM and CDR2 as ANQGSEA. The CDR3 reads CSVEAPRWEGVPSGANVLTF. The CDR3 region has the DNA TGCAGCGTTGAAGCACCCAGGTGGGAAGGAGTACCCTCTGGGGCCAACGTCCTGACTTTC. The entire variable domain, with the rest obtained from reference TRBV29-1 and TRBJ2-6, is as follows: SAVISQKPSRDICQRGTSLTIQCQVDSQVTMMFWYRQQPGQSLTLIATANQGSEATYESGFVIDKFPISRPNLTFSTLTVSNMSPEDSSIYLCSVEAPRWEGVPSGANVLTFGAGSRLTVL.